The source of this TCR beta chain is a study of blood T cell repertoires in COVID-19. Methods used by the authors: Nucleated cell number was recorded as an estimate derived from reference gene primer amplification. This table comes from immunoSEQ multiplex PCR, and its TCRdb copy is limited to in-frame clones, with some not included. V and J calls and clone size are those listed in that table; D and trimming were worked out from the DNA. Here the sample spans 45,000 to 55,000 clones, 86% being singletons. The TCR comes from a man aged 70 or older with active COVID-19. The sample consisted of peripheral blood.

CDR3 region: CASSQVGGGTEAFF. In DNA form, the CDR3 reads TGCGCCAGCAGCCAAGTTGGGGGGGGAACTGAAGCTTTCTTT. This chain links TRBV4-1 with TRBJ1-1; D might be TRBD1 (5 bases). The germline V gene encodes CDR1 MGHRA and CDR2 YSYEKL. The CDR3 is 14 residues long. V was pared by 1 base and J by 5 bases, with 11 bases between.